Shown below are 9 T cell receptor beta chains from a single sample sequenced in a study of cytomegalovirus exposure and HLA in healthy donors. The PCR ran on 60 Vbeta and 13 Jbeta primers. Data came from immunoSEQ multiplex PCR; TCRdb stores just in-frame clones and leaves some out. The profile covers about 76,000 clones, with 65% to 85% appearing a single time and roughly 4.5% taken by the ten largest. Sample: PBMCs. The receptors here all came from a man in his sixties in good health and CMV-seropositive.

J is TRBJ2-4 and V is TRBV23-1; D perhaps matches TRBD1 (7 bases). TRBV23-1 is an ORF; its function is uncertain. Trimming removed 1 base from V and 0 bases from J, with 22 bases in between. The CDR3 is made up of 20 amino acids. The CDR3 sequence: CASSQFGPGGTILAKNIQYF. The CDR3 DNA follows: TGCGCCAGCAGTCAATTTGGTCCAGGGGGGACAATACTAGCCAAAAACATTCAGTACTTC.

The J gene is TRBJ2-3, the V gene TRBV7-3; 7 bases map to TRBD2. The CDR3 is made up of 14 amino acids. Germline V lookup: CDR1 SGHTA, CDR2 FQGTGA. V was clipped by 5 bases and J by 2 bases; unmatched bases: 4. The CDR3 DNA follows: TGTGCCAGCAGCCGCGGGGGTTTCACAGATACGCAGTATTTT. This gives the protein CASSRGGFTDTQYF.

This clone was recorded only once. The CDR3 DNA is TGTGCCAGCAGCCAGCAGGGACAGATCAACACCGGGGAGCTGTTTTTT. Translating it yields CASSQQGQINTGELFF. The V and J genes are TRBV4-2 and TRBJ2-2, with TRBD1 identical over 7 bases. This CDR3 has 16 amino acids. V shed 3 bases, J shed 2 bases, and the junction held 6 bases outside the gene matches. Germline CDR1 and CDR2: LGHNA and YNFKEQ.

This chain joins TRBV28 and TRBJ2-5; possible D gene TRBD1, 5 bases. The CDR3 is made up of 14 amino acids. Germline V gene lookup returns CDR1 MDHEN and CDR2 SYDVKM. V lost 4 bases, J lost 1 base, and 10 bases lay in between. As DNA, the CDR3 is TGTGCCAGCAGTTCTGACAGCTCCCAAGAGACCCAGTACTTC. This sequence encodes CASSSDSSQETQYF.

The rearrangement uses TRBV9 and TRBJ2-7; 7 bases are shared with TRBD1. J lost 3 bases, V lost 4 bases, and 4 bases had no gene match. The CDR3 length is 13 residues. Germline V gene lookup returns CDR1 SGDLS and CDR2 YYNGEE. This CDR3 reads CASSSSGGYEQYF. In DNA form, the CDR3 reads TGTGCCAGCAGCTCCTCAGGGGGCTACGAGCAGTACTTC.

The chain links TRBV6-5 to TRBJ2-7, with a possible D match to TRBD2 (5 bases). Trimming removed 6 bases at V and 2 bases at J, with 5 bases between. Germline assignment: CDR1 MNHEY and CDR2 SVGAGI. The CDR3 runs 11 residues. The CDR3 protein is CASRGAYEQYF. CDR3 nucleotide sequence: TGTGCCAGCAGGGGAGCCTACGAGCAGTACTTC.

The chain links TRBV9 to TRBJ1-1; D is unclear. Germline V gene sequence: CDR1 SGDLS, CDR2 YYNGEE. Between the trimmed V and J ends, which lost 0 bases and 1 base, there was a span of 4 bases. This CDR3 comprises 13 residues. The DNA for the CDR3 is TGTGCCAGCAGCGTAGACTGGAACACTGAAGCTTTCTTT. Protein: CASSVDWNTEAFF.

The chain recombines TRBV28 with TRBJ2-7; unclear D gene. V gave up 8 bases and J gave up 3 bases, with 8 bases separating them. The CDR3 has 11 amino acids. CDR1 MDHEN and CDR2 SYDVKM come from the germline V gene. CDR3 loop: CASRSNYEQYF. DNA for the CDR3: TGTGCCAGCCGGAGCAACTACGAGCAGTACTTC. The whole variable domain, remainder taken from reference TRBV28 and TRBJ2-7, is DVKVTQSSRYLVKRTGEKVFLECVQDMDHENMFWYRQDPGLGLRLIYFSYDVKMKEKGDIPEGYSVSREKKERFSLILESASTNQTSMYLCASRSNYEQYFGPGTRLTVT.

This clone was found a few times. The chain employs TRBV5-1 and TRBJ2-7, with D unresolved. V lost 2 bases and J lost 3, with 9 bases in between. This CDR3 comprises 13 residues. The germline gives CDR1 SGHRS, CDR2 YFSETQ. The CDR3 spells CASSLGGNYEQYF. As DNA, the CDR3 is TGCGCCAGCAGCTTAGGCGGAAACTACGAGCAGTACTTC.